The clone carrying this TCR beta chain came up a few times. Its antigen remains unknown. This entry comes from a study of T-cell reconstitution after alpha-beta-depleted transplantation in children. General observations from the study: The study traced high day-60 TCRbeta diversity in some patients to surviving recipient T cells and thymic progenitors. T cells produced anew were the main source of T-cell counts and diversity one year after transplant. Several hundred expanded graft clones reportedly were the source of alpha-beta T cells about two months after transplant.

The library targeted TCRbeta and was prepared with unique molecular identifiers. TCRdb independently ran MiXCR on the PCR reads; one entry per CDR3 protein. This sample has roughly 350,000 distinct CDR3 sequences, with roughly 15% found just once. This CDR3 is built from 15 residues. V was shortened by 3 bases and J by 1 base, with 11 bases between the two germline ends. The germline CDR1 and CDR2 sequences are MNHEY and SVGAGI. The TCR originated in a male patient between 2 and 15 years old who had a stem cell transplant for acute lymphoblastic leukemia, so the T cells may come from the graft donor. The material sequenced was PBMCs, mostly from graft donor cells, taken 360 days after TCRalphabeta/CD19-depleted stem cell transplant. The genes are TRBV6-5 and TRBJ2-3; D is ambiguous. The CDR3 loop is CASSYAPSGTDTQYF. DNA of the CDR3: TGTGCCAGCAGTTATGCACCGTCTGGCACAGATACGCAGTATTTT.